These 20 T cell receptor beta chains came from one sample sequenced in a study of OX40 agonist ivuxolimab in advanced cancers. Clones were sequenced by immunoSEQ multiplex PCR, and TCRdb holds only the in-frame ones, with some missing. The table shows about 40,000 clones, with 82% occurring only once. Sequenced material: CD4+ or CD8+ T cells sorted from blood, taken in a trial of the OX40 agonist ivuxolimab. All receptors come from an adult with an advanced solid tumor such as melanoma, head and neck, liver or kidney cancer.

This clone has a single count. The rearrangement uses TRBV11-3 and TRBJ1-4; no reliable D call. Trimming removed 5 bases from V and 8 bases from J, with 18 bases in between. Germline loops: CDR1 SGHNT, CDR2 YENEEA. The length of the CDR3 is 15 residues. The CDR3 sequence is CASSPPGWIGEKLFF. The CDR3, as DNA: TGTGCCAGCAGCCCCCCAGGCTGGATTGGAGAAAAACTGTTTTTT.

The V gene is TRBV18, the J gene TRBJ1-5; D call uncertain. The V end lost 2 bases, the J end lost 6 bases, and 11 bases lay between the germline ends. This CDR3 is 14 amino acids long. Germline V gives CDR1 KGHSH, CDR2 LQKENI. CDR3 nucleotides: TGTGCCAGCTCACCAGGCCAGTCCGGTCAGCCCCAGCATTTT. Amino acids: CASSPGQSGQPQHF.

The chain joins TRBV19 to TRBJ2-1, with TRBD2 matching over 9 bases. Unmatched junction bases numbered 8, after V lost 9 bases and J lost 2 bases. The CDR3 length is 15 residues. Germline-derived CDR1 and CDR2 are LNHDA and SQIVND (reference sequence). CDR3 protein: CARLSGRSPYNEQFF. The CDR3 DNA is TGTGCCAGGCTTAGCGGGAGAAGCCCCTACAATGAGCAGTTCTTC.

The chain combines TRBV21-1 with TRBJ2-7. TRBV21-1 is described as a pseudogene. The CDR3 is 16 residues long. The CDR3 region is CASSKCPGTRMYEQYF. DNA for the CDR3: TGTGCCAGCAGCAAATGTCCCGGGACCCGCATGTACGAGCAGTACTTC.

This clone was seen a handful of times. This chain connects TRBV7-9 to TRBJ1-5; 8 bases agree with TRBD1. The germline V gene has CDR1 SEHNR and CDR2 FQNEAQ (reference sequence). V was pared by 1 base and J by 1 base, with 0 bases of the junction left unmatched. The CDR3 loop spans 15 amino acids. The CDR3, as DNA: TGTGCCAGCAGCTTAGGGACAGGGAGCAATCAGCCCCAGCATTTT. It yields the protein CASSLGTGSNQPQHF.

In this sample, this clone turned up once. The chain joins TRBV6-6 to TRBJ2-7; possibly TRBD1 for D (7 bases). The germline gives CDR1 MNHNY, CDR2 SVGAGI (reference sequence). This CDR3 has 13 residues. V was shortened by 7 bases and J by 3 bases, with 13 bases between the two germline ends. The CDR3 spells CASKPGGSYEQYF. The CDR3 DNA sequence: TGTGCCAGCAAACCAGGGGGGAGCTACGAGCAGTACTTC.

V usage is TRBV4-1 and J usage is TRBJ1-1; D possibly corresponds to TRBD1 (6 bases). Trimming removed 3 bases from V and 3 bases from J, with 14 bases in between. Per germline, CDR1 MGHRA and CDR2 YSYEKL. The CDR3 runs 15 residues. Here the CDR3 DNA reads TGCGCCAGCAGCCATTTATTATCAGGGGACACTGAAGCTTTCTTT. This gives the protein CASSHLLSGDTEAFF.

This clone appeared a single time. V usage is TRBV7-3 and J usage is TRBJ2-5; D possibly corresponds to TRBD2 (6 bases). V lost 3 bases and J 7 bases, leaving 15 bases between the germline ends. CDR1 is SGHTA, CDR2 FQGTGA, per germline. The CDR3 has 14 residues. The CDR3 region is CASSLASASGTQYF. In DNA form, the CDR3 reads TGTGCCAGCAGCTTGGCTAGCGCCTCTGGGACCCAGTACTTC.

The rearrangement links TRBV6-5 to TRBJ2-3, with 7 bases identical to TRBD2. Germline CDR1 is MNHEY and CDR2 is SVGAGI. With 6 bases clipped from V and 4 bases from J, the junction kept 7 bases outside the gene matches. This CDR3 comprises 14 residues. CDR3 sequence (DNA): TGTGCCAGCAGCAACGGGAGGTCGGCAGATACGCAGTATTTT. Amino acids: CASSNGRSADTQYF.

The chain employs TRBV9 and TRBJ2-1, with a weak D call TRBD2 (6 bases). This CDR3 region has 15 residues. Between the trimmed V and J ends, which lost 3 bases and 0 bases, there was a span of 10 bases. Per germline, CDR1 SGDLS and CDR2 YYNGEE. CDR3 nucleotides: TGTGCCAGCAGCGGGAGCGGGTTCTCCTACAATGAGCAGTTCTTC. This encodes CASSGSGFSYNEQFF.

The CDR3 is CSVALDRGTGELFF. The CDR3 DNA sequence: TGCAGCGTTGCCCTTGACAGGGGCACCGGGGAGCTGTTTTTT. The J gene is TRBJ2-2, the V gene TRBV29-1; 8 bases match TRBD1. The germline CDR1 and CDR2 sequences are SQVTM and ANQGSEA. This CDR3 spans 14 amino acids. The ends lost 4 bases at V and 4 bases at J; junction bases unmatched: 5.

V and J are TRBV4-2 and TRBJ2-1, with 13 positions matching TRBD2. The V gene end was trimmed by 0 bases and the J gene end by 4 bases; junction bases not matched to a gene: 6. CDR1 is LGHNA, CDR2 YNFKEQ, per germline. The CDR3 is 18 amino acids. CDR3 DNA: TGTGCCAGCAGCCAAGATCCCGGGACTAGCGGGAAGTACAATGAGCAGTTCTTC. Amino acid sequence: CASSQDPGTSGKYNEQFF.

CDR3 sequence: CASSELGTVGYTF. CDR3 DNA sequence: TGTGCCAGCAGTGAACTCGGGACAGTTGGCTACACCTTC. This rearrangement joins TRBV6-1 to TRBJ1-2; TRBD1 matches at 7 bases. Germline-derived CDR1 and CDR2 are MNHNS and SASEGT. CDR3 size: 13 residues. The V gene end was trimmed by 2 bases and the J gene end by 7 bases; junction bases not matched to a gene: 4.

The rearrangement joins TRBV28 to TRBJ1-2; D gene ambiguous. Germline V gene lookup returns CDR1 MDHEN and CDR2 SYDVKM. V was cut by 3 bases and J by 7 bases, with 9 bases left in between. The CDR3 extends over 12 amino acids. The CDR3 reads CASSFGNIGYTF. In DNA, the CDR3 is TGTGCCAGCAGTTTTGGTAACATTGGCTACACCTTC.

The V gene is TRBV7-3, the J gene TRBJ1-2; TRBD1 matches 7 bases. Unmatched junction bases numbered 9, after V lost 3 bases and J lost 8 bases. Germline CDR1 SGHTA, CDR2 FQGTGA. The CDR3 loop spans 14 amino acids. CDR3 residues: CASSFDFRGSGYTF. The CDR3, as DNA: TGTGCCAGCAGCTTCGATTTCAGGGGGTCGGGCTACACCTTC.

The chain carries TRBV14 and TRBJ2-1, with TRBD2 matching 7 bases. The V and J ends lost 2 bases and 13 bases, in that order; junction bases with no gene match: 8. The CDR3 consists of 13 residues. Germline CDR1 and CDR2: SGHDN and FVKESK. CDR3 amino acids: CASSQNSGGPQFF. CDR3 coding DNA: TGTGCCAGCAGCCAAAACTCGGGAGGCCCTCAGTTCTTC.

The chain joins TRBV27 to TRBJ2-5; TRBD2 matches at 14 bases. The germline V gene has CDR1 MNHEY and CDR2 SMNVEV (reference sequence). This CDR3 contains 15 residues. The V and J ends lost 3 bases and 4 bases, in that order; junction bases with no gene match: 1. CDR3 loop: CASSLGTSGGETQYF. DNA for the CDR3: TGTGCCAGCAGTTTGGGGACTAGCGGGGGAGAGACCCAGTACTTC.

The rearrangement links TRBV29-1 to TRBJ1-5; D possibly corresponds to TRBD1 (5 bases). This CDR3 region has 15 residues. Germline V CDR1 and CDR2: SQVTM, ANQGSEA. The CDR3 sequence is CSVLVSGPSNQPQHF. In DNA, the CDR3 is TGCAGTGTGTTAGTTTCGGGGCCAAGCAATCAGCCCCAGCATTTT. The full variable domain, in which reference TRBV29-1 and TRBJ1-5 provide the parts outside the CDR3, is SAVISQKPSRDICQRGTSLTIQCQVDSQVTMMFWYRQQPGQSLTLIATANQGSEATYESGFVIDKFPISRPNLTFSTLTVSNMSPEDSSIYLCSVLVSGPSNQPQHFGDGTRLSIL.

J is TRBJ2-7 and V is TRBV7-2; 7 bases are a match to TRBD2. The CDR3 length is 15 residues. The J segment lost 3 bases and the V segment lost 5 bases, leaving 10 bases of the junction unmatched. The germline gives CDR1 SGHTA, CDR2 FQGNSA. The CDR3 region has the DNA TGTGCCAGCAGCGACCGGGACTATCTTATCTACGAGCAGTACTTC. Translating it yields CASSDRDYLIYEQYF.

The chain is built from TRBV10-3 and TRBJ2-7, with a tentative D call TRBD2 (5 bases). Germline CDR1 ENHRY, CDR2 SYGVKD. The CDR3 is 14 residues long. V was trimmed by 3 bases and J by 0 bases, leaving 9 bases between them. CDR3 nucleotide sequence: TGTGCCATCAGTGATTGGGGAGACTCCTACGAGCAGTACTTC. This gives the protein CAISDWGDSYEQYF.